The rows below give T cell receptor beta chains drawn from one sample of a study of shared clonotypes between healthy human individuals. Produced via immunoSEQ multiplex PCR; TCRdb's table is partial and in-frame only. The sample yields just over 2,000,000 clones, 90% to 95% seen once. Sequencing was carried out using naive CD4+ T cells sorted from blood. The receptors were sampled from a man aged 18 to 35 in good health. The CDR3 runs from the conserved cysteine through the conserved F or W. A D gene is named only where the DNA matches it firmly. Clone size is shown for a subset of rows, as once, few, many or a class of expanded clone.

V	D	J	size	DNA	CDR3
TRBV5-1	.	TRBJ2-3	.	TGCGCCAGCAGCTCCAGAGATAGCACAGATACGCAGTATTTT	CASSSRDSTDTQYF
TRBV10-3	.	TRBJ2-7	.	TGTGCCATCAGCGACACCTCCTACGAGCAGTACTTC	CAISDTSYEQYF
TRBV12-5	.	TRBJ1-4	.	TGTGCTAGTGGTTTGGCCACAGGGAGGCCTAATGAAAAACTGTTTTTT	CASGLATGRPNEKLFF
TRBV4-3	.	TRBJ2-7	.	TGCGCCAGCAGCCAAGAAAAGGGGGGCGGTTACGAGCAGTACTTC	CASSQEKGGGYEQYF
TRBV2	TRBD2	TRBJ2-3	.	TGTGCCGGAGGGACTAGCGGGGGCCCCGGTACGCAGTATTTT	CAGGTSGGPGTQYF
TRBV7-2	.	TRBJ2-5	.	TGTGCCAGCAGCTTCTCTTACGACGGGACCCAGTACTTC	CASSFSYDGTQYF
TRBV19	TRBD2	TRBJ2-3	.	TGTGCCAGTAGTGTTACTAGCGGAAGCACAGATACGCAGTATTTT	CASSVTSGSTDTQYF
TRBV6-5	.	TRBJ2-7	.	TGTGCCAGCAGTTACTCGAACCAGGGTTACGAGCAGTACTTC	CASSYSNQGYEQYF
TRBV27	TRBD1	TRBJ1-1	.	TGTGCCAGCAGTATACCACAGGGGGTTGACACTGAAGCTTTCTTT	CASSIPQGVDTEAFF
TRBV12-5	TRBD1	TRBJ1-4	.	TGTGCTAGTGGTTTGGCCCACTGGACAGGGATTGAAAAACTGTTTTTT	CASGLAHWTGIEKLFF
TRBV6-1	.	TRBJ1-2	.	TGTGCCAGCAGTCCCCCGAGCTATGGCTACACCTTC	CASSPPSYGYTF
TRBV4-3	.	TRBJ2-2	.	TGCGCCAGCAGCCAAGTCGATAAGGGCACCGGGGAGCTGTTTTTT	CASSQVDKGTGELFF
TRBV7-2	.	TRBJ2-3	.	TGTGCCAGCAGCCCCCTGCAGGGTAGGACGCAGTATTTT	CASSPLQGRTQYF
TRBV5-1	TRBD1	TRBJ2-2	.	TGCGCCAGCACAACGATAGGGGGACAGGGATACACCGGGGAGCTGTTTTTT	CASTTIGGQGYTGELFF
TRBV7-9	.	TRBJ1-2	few	TGTGCCAGCAGCTTAGGCCCACAGAGGGTCTATGGCTACACCTTC	CASSLGPQRVYGYTF
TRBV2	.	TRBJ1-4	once	TGTGCCAGCAGTTTAGGGAAACTGTTTTTT	CASSLGKLFF
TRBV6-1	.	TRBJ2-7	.	TGTGCCAGCAGTGCCGGAGGGGTCGGGACCTACGAGCAGTACTTC	CASSAGGVGTYEQYF
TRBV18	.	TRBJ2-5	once	TGTGCCAGCTCACCGGGGACGGGCGGCGAAACCCAGTACTTC	CASSPGTGGETQYF
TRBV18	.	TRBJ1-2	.	TGTGCCAGCTCACCCGACGTGGATTCCTATGGCTACACCTTC	CASSPDVDSYGYTF
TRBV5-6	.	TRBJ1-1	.	TGTGCCAGCAGCTTGGAGCCCCTTGAAGCTTTCTTT	CASSLEPLEAFF
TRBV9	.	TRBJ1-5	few	TGTGCCAGCAGCGAGGGGCCTTCCAATCAGCCCCAGCATTTT	CASSEGPSNQPQHF
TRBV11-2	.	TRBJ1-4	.	TGTGCCAGCAGCTTAGTTCTTAATGAAAAACTGTTTTTT	CASSLVLNEKLFF
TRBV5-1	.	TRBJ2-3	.	TGCGCCAGCAGCTTGCCAGGGATGACAGATACGCAGTATTTT	CASSLPGMTDTQYF
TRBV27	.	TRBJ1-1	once	TGTGCCAGCAGTCGAATGGACTGGGGCACTGAAGCTTTCTTT	CASSRMDWGTEAFF
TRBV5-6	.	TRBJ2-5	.	TGTGCCAGCAGCTTGGGCGGGACTGGGGAGATGGCCCAGTACTTC	CASSLGGTGEMAQYF
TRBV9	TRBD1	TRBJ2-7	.	TGTGCCAGCAGCCCAAGACAGGGGGACGTCGGGCAGTACTTC	CASSPRQGDVGQYF
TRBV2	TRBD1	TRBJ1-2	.	TGTGCCAAACCGGGACAGGGAAGGAATGGCTACACCTTC	CAKPGQGRNGYTF
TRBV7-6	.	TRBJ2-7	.	TGTGCCAGCAGCTTACAAGCCGGGAGCTACGAGCAGTACTTC	CASSLQAGSYEQYF
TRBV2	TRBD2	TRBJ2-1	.	TGTGCCGGCGGGGGGGGTAAATCCTACAATGAGCAGTTCTTC	CAGGGGKSYNEQFF
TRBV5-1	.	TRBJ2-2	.	TGCGCCAGCAGCTTGGTGGTGGGGTCGCCCGGGGAGCTGTTTTTT	CASSLVVGSPGELFF
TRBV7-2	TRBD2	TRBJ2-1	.	TGTGCCAGCAGCTTAGCGCAACTAGCGGGTAAGAATGAGCAGTTCTTC	CASSLAQLAGKNEQFF
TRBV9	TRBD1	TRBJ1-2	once	TGTGCCAGCAGCGTCCTCGGGACAGGGGCCCTTAACTATGGCTACACCTTC	CASSVLGTGALNYGYTF
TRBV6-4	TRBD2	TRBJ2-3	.	TGTGCCAGCAGTCTTGGGGGGGTCTCAGATACGCAGTATTTT	CASSLGGVSDTQYF
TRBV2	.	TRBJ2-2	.	TGTGCCAGCAGGAAAGGGGAGAACACCGGGGAGCTGTTTTTT	CASRKGENTGELFF
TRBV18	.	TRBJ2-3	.	TGTGCCAGCTCACCGGACCCCGGCCAGGCCACAGATACGCAGTATTTT	CASSPDPGQATDTQYF
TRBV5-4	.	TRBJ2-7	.	TGTGCCAGCAGCTTGCGTGAGAGCTCCTACGAGCAGTACTTC	CASSLRESSYEQYF
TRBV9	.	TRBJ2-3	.	TGTGCCAGCAGCCCCACAGGGTTTGTCACAGATACGCAGTATTTT	CASSPTGFVTDTQYF
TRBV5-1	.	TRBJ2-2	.	TGCGCCAGCAGCCTGACCACTAGCTCTACTTCCACCGGGGAGCTGTTTTTT	CASSLTTSSTSTGELFF
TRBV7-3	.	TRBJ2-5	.	TGTGCCAGCAGCTCCGGGAGCTCCCAAGAGACCCAGTACTTC	CASSSGSSQETQYF
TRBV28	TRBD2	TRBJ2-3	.	TGTGCCACCAGCGGGGGGGCCAGGGATACGCAGTATTTT	CATSGGARDTQYF
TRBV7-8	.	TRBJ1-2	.	TGTGCCAGCAGCTTAGCGCTGTCCGACCCGGGAAGCGGCTACACCTTC	CASSLALSDPGSGYTF